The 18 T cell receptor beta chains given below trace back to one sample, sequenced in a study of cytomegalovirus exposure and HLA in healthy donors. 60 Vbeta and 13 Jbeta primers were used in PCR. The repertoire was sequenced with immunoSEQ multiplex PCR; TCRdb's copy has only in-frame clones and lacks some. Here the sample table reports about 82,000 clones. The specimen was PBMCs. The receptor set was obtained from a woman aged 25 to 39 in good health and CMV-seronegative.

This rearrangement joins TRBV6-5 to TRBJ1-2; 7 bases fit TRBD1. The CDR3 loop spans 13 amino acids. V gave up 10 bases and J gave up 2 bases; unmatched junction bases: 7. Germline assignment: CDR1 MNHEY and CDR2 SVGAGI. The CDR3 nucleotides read TGTGCCACCAGACAGGGCTCAAACTATGGCTACACCTTC. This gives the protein CATRQGSNYGYTF.

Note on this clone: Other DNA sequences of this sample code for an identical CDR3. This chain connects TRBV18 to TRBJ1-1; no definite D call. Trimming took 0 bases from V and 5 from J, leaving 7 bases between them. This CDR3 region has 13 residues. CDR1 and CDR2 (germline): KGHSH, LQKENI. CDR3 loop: CASSPPSSTEAFF. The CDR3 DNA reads TGTGCCAGCTCACCACCGAGTAGTACTGAAGCTTTCTTT.

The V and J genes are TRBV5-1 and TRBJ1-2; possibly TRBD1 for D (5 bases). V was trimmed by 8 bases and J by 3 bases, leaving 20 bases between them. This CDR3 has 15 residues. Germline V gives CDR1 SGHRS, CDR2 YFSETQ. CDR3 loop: CASRQNLQGDYGYTF. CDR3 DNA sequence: TGCGCCAGTCGACAGAACCTCCAGGGTGACTATGGCTACACCTTC.

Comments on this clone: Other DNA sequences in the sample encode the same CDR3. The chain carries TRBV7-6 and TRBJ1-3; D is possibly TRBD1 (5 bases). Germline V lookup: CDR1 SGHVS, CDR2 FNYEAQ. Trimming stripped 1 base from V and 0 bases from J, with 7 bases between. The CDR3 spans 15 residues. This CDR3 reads CASSLDRSSGNTIYF. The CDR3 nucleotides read TGTGCCAGCAGCTTAGACAGGAGCTCTGGAAACACCATATATTTT.

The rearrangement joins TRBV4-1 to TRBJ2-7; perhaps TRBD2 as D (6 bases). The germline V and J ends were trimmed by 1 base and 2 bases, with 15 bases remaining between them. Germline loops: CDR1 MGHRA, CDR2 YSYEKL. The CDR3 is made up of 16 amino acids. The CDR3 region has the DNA TGCGCCAGCAGCCAAGTTCACTTGCGGGGAACCTACGAGCAGTACTTC. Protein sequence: CASSQVHLRGTYEQYF.

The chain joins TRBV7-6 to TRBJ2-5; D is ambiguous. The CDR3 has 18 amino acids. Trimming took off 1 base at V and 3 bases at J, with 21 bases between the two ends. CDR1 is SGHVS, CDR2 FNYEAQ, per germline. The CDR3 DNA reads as TGTGCCAGCAGCTTAGTGGTGACGGCCCCAGGATTGGAAGAGACCCAGTACTTC. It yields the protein CASSLVVTAPGLEETQYF.

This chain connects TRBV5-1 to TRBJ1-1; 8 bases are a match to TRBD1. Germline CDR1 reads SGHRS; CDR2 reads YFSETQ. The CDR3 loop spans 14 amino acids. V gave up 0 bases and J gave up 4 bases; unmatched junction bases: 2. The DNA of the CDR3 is TGCGCCAGCAGCTTGGGGACAGGGTTCACTGAAGCTTTCTTT. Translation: CASSLGTGFTEAFF. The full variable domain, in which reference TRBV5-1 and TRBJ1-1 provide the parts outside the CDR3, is KAGVTQTPRYLIKTRGQQVTLSCSPISGHRSVSWYQQTPGQGLQFLFEYFSETQRNKGNFPGRFSGRQFSNSRSEMNVSTLELGDSALYLCASSLGTGFTEAFFGQGTRLTVV.

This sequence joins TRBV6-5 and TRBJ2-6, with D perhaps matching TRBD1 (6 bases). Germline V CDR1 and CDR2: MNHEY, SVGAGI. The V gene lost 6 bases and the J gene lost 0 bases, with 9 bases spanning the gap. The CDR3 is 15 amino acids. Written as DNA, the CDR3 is TGTGCCAGCAGAAGGACAGTCTCTGGGGCCAACGTCCTGACTTTC. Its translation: CASRRTVSGANVLTF.

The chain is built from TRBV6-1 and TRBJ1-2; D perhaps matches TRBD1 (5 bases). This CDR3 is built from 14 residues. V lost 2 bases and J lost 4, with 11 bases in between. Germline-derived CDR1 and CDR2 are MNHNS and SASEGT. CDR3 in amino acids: CASSEKGLTYGYTF. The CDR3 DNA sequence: TGTGCCAGCAGTGAAAAGGGACTTACCTATGGCTACACCTTC.

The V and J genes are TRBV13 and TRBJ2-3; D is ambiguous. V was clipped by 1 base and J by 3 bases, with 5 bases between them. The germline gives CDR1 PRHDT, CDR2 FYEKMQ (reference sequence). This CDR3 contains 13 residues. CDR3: CASSLALTDTQYF. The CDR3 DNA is TGTGCCAGCAGCTTAGCCCTAACAGATACGCAGTATTTT.

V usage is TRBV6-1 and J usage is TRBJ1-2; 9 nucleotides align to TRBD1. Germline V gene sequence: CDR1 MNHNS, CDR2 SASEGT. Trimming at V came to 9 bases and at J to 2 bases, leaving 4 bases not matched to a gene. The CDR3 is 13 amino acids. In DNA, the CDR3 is TGTGCCAGTCGTACAGGGGGCAACTATGGCTACACCTTC. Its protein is CASRTGGNYGYTF.

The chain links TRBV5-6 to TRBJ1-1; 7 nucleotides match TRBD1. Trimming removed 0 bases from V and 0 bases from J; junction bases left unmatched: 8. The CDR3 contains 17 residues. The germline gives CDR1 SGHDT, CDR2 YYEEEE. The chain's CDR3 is CASSLGMTGSMNTEAFF. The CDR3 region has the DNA TGTGCCAGCAGCTTGGGAATGACAGGGTCGATGAACACTGAAGCTTTCTTT.

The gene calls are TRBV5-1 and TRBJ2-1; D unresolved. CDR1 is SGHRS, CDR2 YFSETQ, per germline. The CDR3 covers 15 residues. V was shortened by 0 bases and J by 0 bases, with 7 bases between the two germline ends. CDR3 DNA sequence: TGCGCCAGCAGCTTGGAGTTTAGCTCCTACAATGAGCAGTTCTTC. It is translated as CASSLEFSSYNEQFF.

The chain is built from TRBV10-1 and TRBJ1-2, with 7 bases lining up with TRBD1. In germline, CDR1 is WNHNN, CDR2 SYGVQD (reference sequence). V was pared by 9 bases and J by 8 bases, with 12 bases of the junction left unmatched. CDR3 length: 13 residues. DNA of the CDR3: TGCGCCAGACGACAGGGCGGGCGGTGGGGCTACACCTTC. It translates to CARRQGGRWGYTF.

The CDR3 sequence is CASTIAGDSPYF. CDR3 nucleotides: TGTGCCAGCACCATAGCGGGGGACTCTCCGTACTTC. The V call is TRBV7-2, the J call TRBJ2-7, with 9 bases aligning to TRBD2. This CDR3 contains 12 residues. CDR1 and CDR2 from the germline V gene are SGHTA and FQGNSA. The trim removed 7 bases at V and 12 bases at J, leaving 10 bases unmatched.

As DNA, the CDR3 is TGTGCCAGCAGCTTAGGTGGGGGCCGGGGAGGGAATCAGCCCCAGCATTTT. Its protein is CASSLGGGRGGNQPQHF. The chain joins TRBV7-2 to TRBJ1-5; TRBD1 is a possible D gene (6 bases). V was shortened by 1 base and J by 4 bases, with 17 bases between the two germline ends. Germline-derived CDR1 and CDR2 are SGHTA and FQGNSA. This CDR3 spans 17 amino acids. The variable domain in full, completed from reference TRBV7-2 and TRBJ1-5, reads GAGVSQSPSNKVTEKGKDVELRCDPISGHTALYWYRQSLGQGLEFLIYFQGNSAPDKSGLPSDRFSAERTGGSVSTLTIQRTQQEDSAVYLCASSLGGGRGGNQPQHFGDGTRLSIL.

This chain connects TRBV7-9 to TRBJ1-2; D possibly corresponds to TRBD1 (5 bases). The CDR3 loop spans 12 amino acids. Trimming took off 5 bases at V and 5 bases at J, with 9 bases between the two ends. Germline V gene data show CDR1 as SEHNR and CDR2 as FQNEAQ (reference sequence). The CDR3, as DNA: TGTGCCAGCAGCCTCGACAGTTATGGCTACACCTTC. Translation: CASSLDSYGYTF.

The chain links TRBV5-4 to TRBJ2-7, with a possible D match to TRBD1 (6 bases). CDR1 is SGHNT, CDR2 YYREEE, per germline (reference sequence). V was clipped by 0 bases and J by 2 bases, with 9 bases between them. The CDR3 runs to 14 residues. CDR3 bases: TGTGCCAGCAGCTTGGGGGGACAAACCTACGAGCAGTACTTC. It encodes CASSLGGQTYEQYF.